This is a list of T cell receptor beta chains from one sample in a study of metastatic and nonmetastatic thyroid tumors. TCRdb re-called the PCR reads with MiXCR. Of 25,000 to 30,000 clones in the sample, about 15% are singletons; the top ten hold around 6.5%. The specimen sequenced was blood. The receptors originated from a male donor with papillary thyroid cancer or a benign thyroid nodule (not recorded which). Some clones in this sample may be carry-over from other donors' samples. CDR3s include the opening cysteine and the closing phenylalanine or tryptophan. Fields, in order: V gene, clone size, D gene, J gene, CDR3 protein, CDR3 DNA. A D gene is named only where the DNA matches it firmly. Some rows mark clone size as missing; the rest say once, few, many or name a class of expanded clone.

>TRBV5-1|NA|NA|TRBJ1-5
CDSSLVGWSARGPQHF
TGCGACAGCAGCTTGGTGGGGTGGAGCGCGCGGGGGCCCCAGCATTTT
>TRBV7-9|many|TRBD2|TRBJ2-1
CASSHSGGPRNEQFF
TGTGCCAGCAGCCATTCGGGAGGCCCCAGGAATGAGCAGTTCTTC
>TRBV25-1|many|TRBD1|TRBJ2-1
CASSEATYSGGRNEQFF
TGTGCCAGCAGTGAAGCTACATACTCAGGGGGCCGTAATGAGCAGTTCTTC
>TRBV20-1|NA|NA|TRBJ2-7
CSAGAEDLYEQYF
TGCAGTGCTGGCGCGGAGGACCTCTACGAGCAGTACTTC
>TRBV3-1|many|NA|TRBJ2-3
CASSQSTDTQYF
TGTGCCAGCAGCCAGTCTACAGATACGCAGTATTTT
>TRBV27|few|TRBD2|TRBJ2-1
CASTWTSGTLSYNEQFF
TGTGCCAGCACCTGGACTAGCGGTACCCTCTCCTACAATGAGCAGTTCTTC
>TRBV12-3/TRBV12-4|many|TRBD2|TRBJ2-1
CASSTGTSVYNEQFF
TGTGCCAGCAGTACCGGGACTAGCGTCTATAATGAGCAGTTCTTC
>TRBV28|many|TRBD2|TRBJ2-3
CASSFLAGPYSTDTQYF
TGTGCCAGCAGTTTTCTAGCGGGCCCCTATAGCACAGATACGCAGTATTTT
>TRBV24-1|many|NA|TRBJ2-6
CATSDPNARGANVLTF
TGTGCCACCAGTGATCCTAACGCCAGGGGGGCCAACGTCCTGACTTTC
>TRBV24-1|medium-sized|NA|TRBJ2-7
CATAEKDEQYF
TGTGCCACGGCTGAGAAGGATGAGCAGTACTTC